There are many counts of the clone carrying this T cell receptor beta chain. Its antigen remains unidentified. The TCRbeta library incorporated unique molecular identifiers. MiXCR, applied by TCRdb to the PCR reads, yields one record per CDR3 protein. The table records hundreds of thousands of distinct CDR3 sequences, around 9.1% of them present only once. The entry originates in a study of T-cell reconstitution after alpha-beta-depleted transplantation in children. Study observations and caveats: At around two months after transplant, the alpha-beta T cells were reportedly derived from several hundred expanded clones that came from non-depleted graft cells. At one year after transplant, newly produced T cells mostly accounted for T-cell counts and diversity. Certain patients had high TCRbeta diversity at day 60, and it came from recipient T cells and thymic progenitors that survived.

The CDR3 is 13 amino acids. Trimming cost V 3 bases and J 5 bases; bases outside gene matches: 4. The germline gives CDR1 SGDLS, CDR2 YYNGEE. The sample was PBMCs, taken before TCRalphabeta/CD19-depleted stem cell transplant. This clonotype was obtained from a boy under two years old with acute myeloid leukemia, due to receive a stem cell transplant. The chain couples TRBV9 to TRBJ2-5; 7 bases match TRBD1. CDR3 protein: CASSGTGVETQYF. The CDR3 DNA reads TGTGCCAGCAGCGGTACAGGGGTTGAGACCCAGTACTTC. Looking up the rest from reference TRBV9 and TRBJ2-5 gives the full variable domain: DSGVTQTPKHLITATGQRVTLRCSPRSGDLSVYWYQQSLDQGLQFLIQYYNGEERAKGNILERFSAQQFPDLHSELNLSSLELGDSALYFCASSGTGVETQYFGPGTRLLVL.